This T cell receptor (beta chain) was profiled in a study of cytomegalovirus exposure and HLA in healthy donors. As to this clone: What it recognizes is unknown.

PCR primers comprised 60 Vbeta and 13 Jbeta primers. Here immunoSEQ multiplex PCR was the method, and the copy in TCRdb shows in-frame clones only, minus some. The sample has about 200,000 clones, less than 85% seen once. Study outcomes and limitations: In a later analysis, HLA-C alleles had the fewest associated TCRs, DRB1 alleles the most. Fewer than 20,000 TCR beta sequences were associated with HLA alleles at 0.05 false discovery rate in a later analysis. HLA-A and HLA-B allele assignments for most subjects were reportedly predicted accurately using TCR beta sequences.

This CDR3 has 13 amino acids. Trimming shortened V by 1 base and J by 4 bases, and 5 bases separated the two germline ends. Germline V gives CDR1 SGHRS, CDR2 YFSETQ. The sample taken for sequencing was PBMCs. The receptor was isolated from a girl under 18 in good health and CMV-seropositive. This chain connects TRBV5-1 to TRBJ2-2, with no clear D. The CDR3 is CASSLFGTGELFF. CDR3 bases: TGCGCCAGCAGCTTGTTCGGCACCGGGGAGCTGTTTTTT.